This T cell receptor beta chain was profiled in a study of shared clonotypes between healthy human individuals. General study findings and limits: Clonotypes not shared had lower generation probabilities than those common to all four donors.

With respect to this clone: Its antigen is unidentified.

With V trimmed by 7 bases and J by 6 bases, 7 bases remained unmatched. Germline assignment: CDR1 LNHDA and CDR2 SQIVND (reference sequence). This CDR3 spans 14 amino acids. The assay was immunoSEQ multiplex PCR, and TCRdb's table has in-frame clones only and misses some. The sample lists roughly 680,000 clones; around 77% were seen once. HIV-negative, healthy adults without recent acute infections or vaccinations were the donors. V and J are TRBV19 and TRBJ2-3; 10 positions match TRBD1. The sequenced sample consisted of memory CD4+ T cells sorted from blood. Subset noted: CD45RA-negative fraction. The receptor was isolated from a woman aged 25 to 39 in good health. This chain's CDR3 is CASTQTGGWDTQYF. CDR3 coding DNA: TGTGCCAGTACCCAGACAGGGGGCTGGGATACGCAGTATTTT.